These T cell receptor beta chains were read from a single sample in a study of T cells in Graves' hyperthyroidism and ophthalmopathy. A single record per CDR3 protein comes from TCRdb applying MiXCR to the multiplex PCR reads. The sample has 500,000 or so distinct CDR3 sequences, 16% seen once. The specimen was blood. The receptors here all came from a woman aged 25 to 39 with Graves' ophthalmopathy. CDR3s include the opening cysteine and the closing phenylalanine or tryptophan. A D gene is named only where the DNA matches it firmly. Clone size is shown for a subset of rows, as once, few, many or a class of expanded clone.

TRBJ2-1	NA	TRBV6-5	NA	TGTGCCAGCAGTTACTCGGTGATGATCTCCTACAATGAGCAGTTCTTC	CASSYSVMISYNEQFF
TRBJ2-1	TRBD2	TRBV7-2	many	TGTGCCAGCAGCCTGACTAGCGGGAGATTCAATGAGCAGTTCTTC	CASSLTSGRFNEQFF
TRBJ1-3	NA	TRBV12-3/TRBV12-4	many	TGTGCCAGCAGGGCCGGGACGACCATATATTTT	CASRAGTTIYF
TRBJ1-1	TRBD1	TRBV18	many	TGTGCCAGCTCAACTAATGGACAGGGCATGGGCACTGAAGCTTTCTTT	CASSTNGQGMGTEAFF
TRBJ2-7	NA	TRBV27	few	TGTGCCAGCAGTTCCTACAGAGGCTCCTACGAGCAGTACTTC	CASSSYRGSYEQYF
TRBJ1-1	NA	TRBV4-1	NA	TGCGCCAGCAGCCACTCAGCCTCCACTGAAGCTTTCTTT	CASSHSASTEAFF
TRBJ2-5	NA	TRBV20-1	NA	TGCAGTGCAGACCCGGGACTCAAGCATCCCCAAGAGACCCAGTACTTC	CSADPGLKHPQETQYF
TRBJ2-1	NA	TRBV7-2	NA	TGTGCCAGCAGCTTAACCCCTGCCAATGAGCAGTTCTTC	CASSLTPANEQFF
TRBJ2-3	NA	TRBV27	few	TGTGCCAGCACCGAGACCCACTACCGGGACATTGACACAGATACGCAGTATTTT	CASTETHYRDIDTDTQYF
TRBJ1-2	NA	TRBV3-1	few	TGTGCCAGCAGCCAAGTTTTGGGGCCGAGGAGGGGCTACACCTTC	CASSQVLGPRRGYTF
TRBJ1-5	TRBD1	TRBV20-1	many	TGCAGTGCAACCGGGACAGACCCCTATAGCAATCAGCCCCAGCATTTT	CSATGTDPYSNQPQHF
TRBJ2-3	TRBD2	TRBV25-1	few	TGTGCCAGCAGTGAATATGGGAGTAGCGGGGTCCTCCGGACAGATACGCAGTATTTT	CASSEYGSSGVLRTDTQYF
TRBJ2-5	NA	TRBV28	many	TGTGCCAGCTCGAGGGGGGGGAAGATACAAGAGACCCAGTACTTC	CASSRGGKIQETQYF
TRBJ1-2	TRBD1	TRBV5-8	NA	TGTGCCAGCAGCTTGTGGCAGGGGGTATCTGGCTACACCTTC	CASSLWQGVSGYTF
TRBJ2-3	NA	TRBV5-1	few	TGCGCCAGCAGCTTTGACAGATTCACAGATACGCAGTATTTT	CASSFDRFTDTQYF
TRBJ2-7	TRBD2	TRBV13	many	TGTGCCAGCAGCTCCCCGTCTGGTTTGCGGGAGTTTCACGAGCAGTACTTC	CASSSPSGLREFHEQYF
TRBJ2-7	NA	TRBV27	many	TGTGCCAGCAGTTTGTCGACAGGCCCCTACGAGCAGTACTTC	CASSLSTGPYEQYF
TRBJ2-5	TRBD2	TRBV15	NA	TGTGCCACCAGCAGAGATCTCTTCGGACTAGCGGGAGTCCTCCCGGGGACCCAGTACTTC	CATSRDLFGLAGVLPGTQYF
TRBJ2-1	NA	TRBV10-3	NA	TGTGCCATCAGGGAAAGCTCCTACAATGAGCAGTTCTTC	CAIRESSYNEQFF
TRBJ1-5	TRBD1	TRBV19	many	TGTGCCGGGGGACAGGGAATAAATCAGCCCCAGCATTTT	CAGGQGINQPQHF
TRBJ2-2	NA	TRBV28	many	TGTGCCAGCATCAATCCGGGACGGTATACCGGGGAGCTGTTTTTT	CASINPGRYTGELFF
TRBJ2-1	NA	TRBV29-1	few	TGCAGCGTTGAGGGTACGGCCAATGAGCAGTTCTTC	CSVEGTANEQFF
TRBJ2-3	NA	TRBV27	NA	TGTGCCAGCAGTTTAGGACTAGGGGGAGGGCCGCCGACAGATACGCAGTATTTT	CASSLGLGGGPPTDTQYF
TRBJ2-2	NA	TRBV7-2	many	TGTGCCAGCAGCTTTGACAGCTTAACCGGGGAGCTGTTTTTT	CASSFDSLTGELFF
TRBJ2-5	TRBD2	TRBV10-1	NA	TGCGCCAGCAACGGGACTAGCGGGAGAAAGACCCAGTACTTC	CASNGTSGRKTQYF
TRBJ1-1	NA	TRBV6-6	few	TGTGACAGCAGTTACTCGAGCCTAGGGGCAGGGTGGATTAACACTGAAGCTTTCTTT	CDSSYSSLGAGWINTEAFF
TRBJ2-7	NA	TRBV14	NA	TGTGCCAGCAGCCAAGTGTGGACCCAAGGAGATAGCTCCTACGAGCAGTACTTC	CASSQVWTQGDSSYEQYF
TRBJ2-7	TRBD2	TRBV3-1	many	TGTGCCAGCAGCTGGACTAGAGCCTACGAGCAGTACTTC	CASSWTRAYEQYF
TRBJ2-1	NA	TRBV3-2	many	TGTGCCAGCAGCTTCCGGGACAGGGGGCCGAATGAGCAGTTCTTC	CASSFRDRGPNEQFF
TRBJ1-2	TRBD1	TRBV20-1	NA	TGCAGTTCAGACAGGGGGGGGAACTATGGCTACACCTTC	CSSDRGGNYGYTF
TRBJ1-1	TRBD1	TRBV7-9	NA	TGTGCCAGCAGCCCTACAGGGGCCAGCACTGAAGCTTTCTTT	CASSPTGASTEAFF
TRBJ2-7	NA	TRBV30	many	TGTGCCTGGAGTATCGAGACCTACGAGCAGTACTTC	CAWSIETYEQYF
TRBJ2-3	NA	TRBV4-3	few	TGCGCCAGCAGCCTCGGTCTCCTTAGCACAGATACGCAGTATTTT	CASSLGLLSTDTQYF
TRBJ2-5	TRBD2	TRBV12-3/TRBV12-4	many	TGTGCCAGCACCCTCGGGAGGGGGGAGGAGACCCAGTACTTC	CASTLGRGEETQYF
TRBJ1-5	TRBD1	TRBV7-9	NA	TGTTCCAGCAGCTTAACAGGGGATCAGCCCCAGCATTTT	CSSSLTGDQPQHF
TRBJ2-7	TRBD2	TRBV20-1	NA	TGCAGTGCTAGAGGACTAGCGGGAGCTTACCACGAGCAGTACTTC	CSARGLAGAYHEQYF